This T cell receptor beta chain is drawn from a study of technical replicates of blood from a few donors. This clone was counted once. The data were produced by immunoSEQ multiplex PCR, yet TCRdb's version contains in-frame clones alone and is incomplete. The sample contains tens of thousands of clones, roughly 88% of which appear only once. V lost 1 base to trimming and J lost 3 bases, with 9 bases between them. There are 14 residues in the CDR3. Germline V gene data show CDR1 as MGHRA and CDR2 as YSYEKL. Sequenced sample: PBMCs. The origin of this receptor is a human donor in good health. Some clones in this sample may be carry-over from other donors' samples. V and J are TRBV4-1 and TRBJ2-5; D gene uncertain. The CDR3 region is CASSQAQSKETQYF. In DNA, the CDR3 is TGCGCCAGCAGCCAAGCTCAGTCAAAAGAGACCCAGTACTTC.